This T cell receptor beta chain was identified during a study of cytomegalovirus exposure and HLA in healthy donors. This clone was seen only once. Its antigen is currently unknown. The CDR3 extends over 14 amino acids. Germline CDR1 is SGHRS and CDR2 is YFSETQ. V lost 0 bases and J lost 7, with 11 bases in between. Study observations and caveats: Most of the TCR beta V segments (in an earlier analysis) were productive either about 90% or about 30% of the time. As a later analysis showed, a missense DCLRE1C variant was linked to trimming of TCR beta V- and J-genes. Reports described diagnosis of cytomegalovirus status by the classifier as highly specific and sensitive. Later on, an analysis tied roughly 17,000 TCR beta sequences to HLA alleles at 0.05 false discovery rate.

The study ran its PCR with 60 Vbeta and 13 Jbeta primers. Produced via immunoSEQ multiplex PCR; TCRdb's table is partial and in-frame only. Among fewer than 250,000 clones, around 80% were seen once, and the ten largest hold 0.63%. The receptor was derived from a man aged 18 to 30 in good health and CMV-seronegative. Specimen: PBMCs. The rearrangement joins TRBV5-1 to TRBJ2-1, with D tentatively TRBD1 (6 bases). The CDR3 region has the DNA TGCGCCAGCAGCTTGGGACAGGACCTAAATGAGCAGTTCTTC. This translates into CASSLGQDLNEQFF. The full variable domain, completed using reference TRBV5-1 and TRBJ2-1, is KAGVTQTPRYLIKTRGQQVTLSCSPISGHRSVSWYQQTPGQGLQFLFEYFSETQRNKGNFPGRFSGRQFSNSRSEMNVSTLELGDSALYLCASSLGQDLNEQFFGPGTRLTVL.